Presented here are 25 T cell receptor beta chains from one specimen sequenced in a study of vaccination effects on CD4 cells after COVID-19. No antigen is known for these receptors. Using immunoSEQ multiplex PCR, the repertoire was profiled, and TCRdb retains in-frame clones only, with some absent. The data show approximately 57,000 clones, less than 80% seen once. Scientists isolated CD4+ T cells after an approximately 11-day culture period ended. Two doses of either BNT162b2 or mRNA-1273 were given to each participant. The source was CD4+ T cells from PBMCs cultured without peptide, collected after COVID-19 vaccination. The receptors stem from a human donor who received a COVID-19 vaccine.

The chain is built from TRBV2 and TRBJ1-1; 7 bases agree with TRBD1. The junction had 4 bases not matched to a gene; V was cut back by 8 bases and J by 1 base. Germline V gives CDR1 SNHLY, CDR2 FYNNEI. CDR3 size: 13 residues. The CDR3 loop reads CASGGDRNTEAFF. In DNA, the CDR3 is TGTGCCAGCGGCGGGGACAGGAACACTGAAGCTTTCTTT. The full variable domain, completed using reference TRBV2 and TRBJ1-1, is EPEVTQTPSHQVTQMGQEVILRCVPISNHLYFYWYRQILGQKVEFLVSFYNNEISEKSEIFDDQFSVERPDGSNFTLKIRSTKLEDSAMYFCASGGDRNTEAFFGQGTRLTVV.

The J gene is TRBJ2-3, the V gene TRBV7-9; D possibly corresponds to TRBD2 (6 bases). The V end was cut by 3 bases, the J end by 2 bases, with 9 bases between. Germline-derived CDR1 and CDR2 are SEHNR and FQNEAQ (reference sequence). The CDR3 consists of 14 residues. The CDR3 reads CASSLGGATDTQYF. CDR3 nucleotides: TGTGCCAGCAGCTTGGGCGGGGCCACAGATACGCAGTATTTT.

This chain links TRBV27 with TRBJ2-1; 7 positions match TRBD1. Trimming at V came to 8 bases and at J to 1 base, leaving 14 bases not matched to a gene. The CDR3 consists of 17 residues. Germline V gene data show CDR1 as MNHEY and CDR2 as SMNVEV (reference sequence). The CDR3 sequence: CASYQSGTVKSYNEQFF. DNA for the CDR3: TGTGCCAGCTACCAATCGGGGACAGTTAAGTCCTACAATGAGCAGTTCTTC.

The chain is built from TRBV10-2 and TRBJ2-1; 9 nucleotides line up with TRBD2. The germline V gene encodes CDR1 WSHSY and CDR2 SAAADI. V was pared by 2 bases and J by 5 bases, with 19 bases of the junction left unmatched. This CDR3 has 20 residues. CDR3 loop: CASSERRRGGVRASDNEQFF. The CDR3 DNA sequence: TGCGCCAGCAGTGAGAGGCGGCGGGGGGGCGTGAGGGCCTCGGACAATGAGCAGTTCTTC.

The rearrangement links TRBV6-5 to TRBJ2-2; D possibly corresponds to TRBD2 (7 bases). This CDR3 has 15 residues. Germline-derived CDR1 and CDR2 are MNHEY and SVGAGI. Trimming left V 0 bases short and J 5 bases short, with 10 bases between. In DNA form, the CDR3 reads TGTGCCAGCAGTTACTCGAGGGGGGGAACCGGGGAGCTGTTTTTT. Encoded protein: CASSYSRGGTGELFF.

Concerning this clone: The junction departs from germline at one end; a sequencing error may be responsible. This chain links TRBV7-7 with TRBJ2-1, with a tentative D call TRBD2 (6 bases). Germline V lookup: CDR1 SSHAT, CDR2 FNYEAQ (reference sequence). This CDR3 spans 18 amino acids. The CDR3 is CASSSRLGRTSSNNEQFF. CDR3 sequence (DNA): TGTGCTAGCAGTTCTAGACTAGGCAGGACATCATCAAACAATGAGCAGTTCTTC.

J is TRBJ1-1 and V is TRBV21-1; TRBD1 is the table's D call, not checked against the DNA. TRBV21-1 is recorded as a pseudogene. The CDR3 covers 17 residues. DNA for the CDR3: TGTGCCAGCAGCAAAACTACAGGGGTATTAGCGTACACTGAAGCTTTCTTT. This encodes CASSKTTGVLAYTEAFF.

This clone was seen more than once but under ten times. The chain uses TRBV19 and TRBJ1-2; weak D call: TRBD1 (5 bases). This CDR3 has 12 amino acids. The germline CDR1 and CDR2 sequences are LNHDA and SQIVND (reference sequence). The V and J ends lost 7 bases and 5 bases respectively, with 11 bases between them. The CDR3 DNA reads as TGTGCCAGTAAGCCGGGGGGATATGGCTACACCTTC. The encoded protein is CASKPGGYGYTF.

The chain joins TRBV5-1 to TRBJ1-2, with a possible D match to TRBD1 (5 bases). The germline V gene has CDR1 SGHRS and CDR2 YFSETQ. Trimming pared 0 bases from V and 2 bases from J, leaving 17 bases between. The CDR3 loop spans 17 amino acids. The CDR3 nucleotides are TGCGCCAGCAGCTTGGGGGGCCGTCAGGGAACCAACTATGGCTACACCTTC. Translated, it gives CASSLGGRQGTNYGYTF.

In DNA, the CDR3 is TGTGCCAGCAGTGCCATACTCCGGGGGGGAAATGAGCAGTTCTTC. Amino acid sequence: CASSAILRGGNEQFF. This chain links TRBV2 with TRBJ2-1; TRBD2 agrees at 8 bases. The CDR3 spans 15 residues. The germline V gene has CDR1 SNHLY and CDR2 FYNNEI. V lost 4 bases to trimming and J lost 7 bases; unmatched junction nucleotides: 9. Filled out from reference TRBV2 and TRBJ2-1, the complete variable domain reads EPEVTQTPSHQVTQMGQEVILRCVPISNHLYFYWYRQILGQKVEFLVSFYNNEISEKSEIFDDQFSVERPDGSNFTLKIRSTKLEDSAMYFCASSAILRGGNEQFFGPGTRLTVL.

The chain combines TRBV15 with TRBJ1-2; D gene unclear. V dropped 1 base and J dropped 7 bases, with 7 bases sitting between them. The CDR3 consists of 12 residues. Germline CDR1 LNHNV, CDR2 YYDKDF (reference sequence). The CDR3 protein is CATSRAGFGYTF. For the CDR3, the DNA is TGTGCCACCAGCAGAGCTGGTTTTGGCTACACCTTC.

V is TRBV14 and J is TRBJ1-1; a possible D gene is TRBD1 (5 bases). CDR3 length: 21 residues. Trimming cost V 4 bases and J 0 bases, with 30 bases left between them. CDR1 SGHDN and CDR2 FVKESK come from the germline V gene. Here the CDR3 DNA reads TGTGCCAGCAGCCCAAGATACATCCTTAAACCTTCCGGGACGGTGAACACTGAAGCTTTCTTT. Protein sequence: CASSPRYILKPSGTVNTEAFF.

This chain uses TRBV7-2 with TRBJ1-1; D is unclear. The germline V gene has CDR1 SGHTA and CDR2 FQGNSA. The CDR3 consists of 13 residues. Trimming took off 2 bases at V and 5 bases at J, with 9 bases between the two ends. CDR3 nucleotide sequence: TGTGCCAGCAGCTTAATGGTCAGTACTGAAGCTTTCTTT. It is translated as CASSLMVSTEAFF.

The V and J genes are TRBV12-3 or TRBV12-4 and TRBJ1-2; D is unclear. The CDR3 length is 13 residues. V was clipped by 5 bases and J by 2 bases, with 9 bases between them. The CDR3 DNA follows: TGTGCCAGCAGTACCGGGATCAACTATGGCTACACCTTC. Translated, it gives CASSTGINYGYTF.

This sequence joins TRBV14 and TRBJ2-1, with D maybe TRBD2 (6 bases). Germline-derived CDR1 and CDR2 are SGHDN and FVKESK. The CDR3 contains 17 residues. V lost 2 bases and J lost 0, with 14 bases in between. CDR3 loop: CASSQFLRGSSYNEQFF. The CDR3 DNA follows: TGTGCCAGCAGCCAATTCCTTCGGGGGAGCTCCTACAATGAGCAGTTCTTC.

The chain couples TRBV25-1 to TRBJ1-5; TRBD1 agrees at 8 bases. This CDR3 is 14 amino acids long. Looked up from germline, CDR1 is MGHDK and CDR2 is SYGVNS. The J segment lost 4 bases and the V segment lost 2 bases, leaving 1 base of the junction unmatched. The CDR3 is CASSETGGNQPQHF. CDR3 bases: TGTGCCAGCAGTGAAACAGGGGGAAATCAGCCCCAGCATTTT.

The chain uses TRBV19 and TRBJ2-1, with D unresolved. The CDR3 is 14 amino acids. V was clipped by 4 bases and J by 3 bases, with 10 bases between them. CDR1 and CDR2 from the germline V gene are LNHDA and SQIVND (reference sequence). The CDR3 protein is CASSSQARYNEQFF. DNA of the CDR3: TGTGCCAGTAGTAGCCAGGCCCGCTACAATGAGCAGTTCTTC.

The chain has TRBV11-2 and TRBJ2-1; D might be TRBD2 (6 bases). Germline V gives CDR1 SGHAT, CDR2 FQNNGV. The CDR3 loop spans 15 amino acids. V was clipped by 4 bases and J by 5 bases, with 15 bases between them. The CDR3 DNA is TGTGCCAGCAGCTCGTCAGTAGCGGATCACAATGAGCAGTTCTTC. It yields the protein CASSSSVADHNEQFF.

The rearrangement joins TRBV4-1 to TRBJ1-1, with D unresolved. V was cut by 1 base and J by 1 base, with 19 bases left in between. Germline loops: CDR1 MGHRA, CDR2 YSYEKL. The length of the CDR3 is 18 residues. CDR3 sequence: CASSQAVRRQSQNTEAFF. CDR3 DNA sequence: TGCGCCAGCAGCCAAGCAGTGAGGCGCCAATCCCAGAACACTGAAGCTTTCTTT.

The chain is built from TRBV7-9 and TRBJ2-1; D may be TRBD1 or TRBD2 (5 bases each). The CDR3 spans 15 residues. V was clipped by 5 bases and J by 4 bases, with 15 bases between them. Germline CDR1 SEHNR, CDR2 FQNEAQ (reference sequence). CDR3 sequence (DNA): TGTGCCAGCAGCCTTCCGGGACGGAGATACAATGAGCAGTTCTTC. Its translation: CASSLPGRRYNEQFF.

The chain employs TRBV7-9 and TRBJ1-1; D gene unclear. V was shortened by 2 bases and J by 2 bases, with 15 bases between the two germline ends. The CDR3 runs to 16 residues. From germline, CDR1 is SEHNR and CDR2 FQNEAQ (reference sequence). Written as DNA, the CDR3 is TGTGCCAGCAGCTTACCCGGGCGAGGCGGAAACACTGAAGCTTTCTTT. This translates into CASSLPGRGGNTEAFF.

The chain has TRBV30 and TRBJ2-7; TRBD1 matches at 9 bases. Germline CDR1 GTSNPN, CDR2 SVGIG (reference sequence). The CDR3 sequence is 13 residues long. V was pared by 2 bases and J by 5 bases, with 4 bases of the junction left unmatched. The CDR3 DNA sequence: TGTGCCTGGAGTCGGGACAGGGCAAACGAGCAGTACTTC. Translation gives CAWSRDRANEQYF.

J is TRBJ2-5 and V is TRBV30; possibly TRBD1 or TRBD2 for D (5 bases each). CDR3 length: 15 amino acids. The V gene lost 5 bases and the J gene lost 7 bases, with 23 bases spanning the gap. Per germline, CDR1 GTSNPN and CDR2 SVGIG (reference sequence). CDR3 coding DNA: TGTGCCTGGGGGGGACGACTGTTAACGGGCGGGACCCAGTACTTC. Its protein is CAWGGRLLTGGTQYF.

V gene TRBV7-9 combines with J gene TRBJ2-2, with D maybe TRBD1 (5 bases). The length of the CDR3 is 16 residues. V dropped 1 base and J dropped 4 bases, with 13 bases sitting between them. In germline, CDR1 is SEHNR, CDR2 FQNEAQ (reference sequence). The CDR3: CASSLVSGLGTGELFF. For the CDR3, the DNA is TGTGCCAGCAGCTTAGTTTCAGGGTTGGGCACCGGGGAGCTGTTTTTT.

The chain links TRBV3-1 (or the pseudogene TRBV3-2) to TRBJ2-7; D is ambiguous. Germline values: CDR1 LGHDT, CDR2 YNNKEL (reference sequence). V dropped 1 base and J dropped 7 bases, with 5 bases sitting between them. CDR3 length equals 11 residues. As DNA, the CDR3 is TGTGCCAGCAGCCAAGCGAGGGAGCAGTACTTC. This sequence encodes CASSQAREQYF.